Below are 26 T cell receptor beta chains sequenced from a single sample in a study of metastatic and nonmetastatic thyroid tumors. TCRdb re-clonotyped the PCR reads via MiXCR. The data hold around 24,000 clones, with around 13% observed a single time. All patients reached thyroid surgery having received no treatment beforehand. The sample comprised blood. The receptors were sampled from a female donor with papillary thyroid cancer or a benign thyroid nodule (not recorded which). Some clones in this sample may be carry-over from other donors' samples.

There are many counts of this clone. The chain has TRBV19 and TRBJ2-1, with D perhaps assigned TRBD1 or TRBD2 (5 bases each). V dropped 3 bases and J dropped 2 bases, with 11 bases sitting between them. Germline lookup yields CDR1 LNHDA and CDR2 SQIVND (reference sequence). The CDR3 has 15 residues. The CDR3 sequence is CASSMGDGPYNEQFF. The CDR3 DNA is TGTGCCAGTAGTATGGGGGACGGACCCTACAATGAGCAGTTCTTC.

This clone occurred a few times. The gene calls are TRBV28 and TRBJ1-2; D not resolved. Germline V gives CDR1 MDHEN, CDR2 SYDVKM. V dropped 2 bases and J dropped 9 bases, with 13 bases sitting between them. This CDR3 comprises 13 residues. The CDR3 DNA sequence: TGTGCCAGCAGTTTAAGAGAAGACCGAAGCTACACCTTC. Encoded protein: CASSLREDRSYTF.

This clone was observed many times. This rearrangement joins TRBV19 to TRBJ1-5, with D possibly being TRBD1 (6 bases). The length of the CDR3 is 14 residues. Germline loops: CDR1 LNHDA, CDR2 SQIVND (reference sequence). V was shortened by 6 bases and J by 3 bases, with 12 bases between the two germline ends. CDR3 protein: CASSPDRNNQPQHF. The CDR3 bases are TGTGCCAGTAGCCCCGACAGGAACAATCAGCCCCAGCATTTT.

This clone occurred a few times. V usage is TRBV12-3 or TRBV12-4 and J usage is TRBJ1-1; D gene ambiguous. The CDR3 spans 13 residues. V dropped 5 bases and J dropped 14 bases, with 21 bases sitting between them. The CDR3 sequence is CASSGQQNTEEFF. CDR3 nucleotides: TGTGCCAGCAGTGGGCAACAGAACACTGAAGAATTCTTT.

At least ten counts were recorded for this clone. It may be a read error: a sequence one base away is much more abundant. The chain combines TRBV19 with TRBJ2-2; perhaps TRBD2 as D (5 bases). CDR1 is LNHDA, CDR2 SQIVND, per germline (reference sequence). The length of the CDR3 is 14 residues. CDR3 coding DNA: TGTGCCAATAGTATTAGCGCGAACACCGGGGAGCTGTTTTTT. This encodes CANSISANTGELFF.

About this clone: The final CDR3 position lacks the conserved phenylalanine or tryptophan, pointing to a likely read error. V is TRBV12-3 or TRBV12-4 and J is TRBJ2-5; 12 nucleotides line up with TRBD2. Trimming removed 10 bases from V and 3 bases from J; junction bases left unmatched: 3. The CDR3 has 13 residues. CDR3: CATGLAGKETQYL. The DNA of the CDR3 is TGTGCCACAGGACTAGCGGGAAAAGAGACCCAGTACCTC.

This clone was seen many times. The CDR3 nucleotides are TGTGCCAGCAGTTACGGGCAACCAAACACCGGGGAGCTGTTTTTT. Translating gives CASSYGQPNTGELFF. The rearrangement links TRBV6-5 to TRBJ2-2; D not resolved. The germline V and J ends were trimmed by 2 bases and 2 bases, with 9 bases remaining between them. The CDR3 is 15 residues long. CDR1 and CDR2 (germline): MNHEY, SVGAGI.

This clone was seen only once. This likely comes from a read error, as the CDR3 has no conserved phenylalanine or tryptophan at its end. The limits of the CDR3 on the DNA are not certain, so only TCRdb's listed CDR3 is given. This rearrangement joins TRBV6-2 or TRBV6-3 to TRBJ1-5. From its first to its last residue, the CDR3 has 13 amino acids. Germline assignment: CDR1 MNHEY and CDR2 SVGEGT. This CDR3 reads CACSSEEGQPQLV.

This clone was detected ten times or more. The V and J genes are TRBV7-2 and TRBJ2-1, with no clear D. V lost 5 bases, J lost 7 bases, and 9 bases lay in between. CDR1 and CDR2 from the germline V gene are SGHTA and FQGNSA. CDR3 size: 12 residues. The CDR3 spells CASSRSRNEQFF. The CDR3, as DNA: TGTGCCAGCAGCCGTTCGAGAAATGAGCAGTTCTTC. Looking up the rest from reference TRBV7-2 and TRBJ2-1 gives the full variable domain: GAGVSQSPSNKVTEKGKDVELRCDPISGHTALYWYRQSLGQGLEFLIYFQGNSAPDKSGLPSDRFSAERTGGSVSTLTIQRTQQEDSAVYLCASSRSRNEQFFGPGTRLTVL.

At least ten counts were recorded for this clone. V and J are TRBV10-2 and TRBJ2-3, with 8 nucleotides matching TRBD1. Germline loops: CDR1 WSHSY, CDR2 SAAADI. There are 13 residues in the CDR3. The V gene end was trimmed by 4 bases and the J gene end by 8 bases; junction bases not matched to a gene: 5. The CDR3 loop reads CASSAGTGGTQYF. CDR3 coding DNA: TGCGCCAGCAGTGCCGGGACAGGAGGTACGCAGTATTTT.

This clone was seen ten or more times. The J gene is TRBJ1-1, the V gene TRBV19, with TRBD1 matching 7 bases. Germline loops: CDR1 LNHDA, CDR2 SQIVND (reference sequence). This CDR3 has 16 amino acids. V was clipped by 6 bases and J by 0 bases; unmatched bases: 10. The CDR3 region is CASRTRDSSMNTEAFF. DNA of the CDR3: TGTGCCAGTAGGACACGGGACAGCTCGATGAACACTGAAGCTTTCTTT.

This clone was recorded many times. The CDR3 DNA sequence: TGTGCCAGCAGTGAAATGGGGACAGGTTTGTGGGGTGAGCAGTTCTTC. It is translated as CASSEMGTGLWGEQFF. The genes are TRBV2 and TRBJ2-1, with 8 bases identical to TRBD1. Germline CDR1 is SNHLY and CDR2 is FYNNEI. The CDR3 has 16 residues. V dropped 2 bases and J dropped 9; count of bases not matched to a gene: 12.

This clone was observed many times. The chain links TRBV5-1 to TRBJ1-2; D is undetermined. In germline, CDR1 is SGHRS, CDR2 YFSETQ. The CDR3 sequence is 13 residues long. V dropped 0 bases and J dropped 2 bases, with 5 bases sitting between them. The CDR3 coding sequence is TGCGCCAGCAGCTTGGACGCAAACTATGGCTACACCTTC. This sequence encodes CASSLDANYGYTF.

As concerns this clone: One end of the junction is discordant with germline, which a read error may explain. The V gene is TRBV7-2, the J gene TRBJ2-1, with D unresolved. Germline V lookup: CDR1 SGHTA, CDR2 FQGNSA. This CDR3 region has 15 residues. CDR3 DNA sequence: TGTGTCAGCAGCTTAGCCAGTGTCTCCTACAATGAGCAGTTCTTC. Translated, it gives CVSSLASVSYNEQFF.

In regard to this clone: One end of the junction is discordant with germline, which a read error may explain. The chain uses TRBV4-1 and TRBJ2-2; D is possibly TRBD2 (5 bases). This CDR3 contains 20 residues. CDR1 and CDR2 (germline): MGHRA, YSYEKL. The chain's CDR3 is CASSQVLGAWSSWRPGELFF. CDR3 nucleotides: TGCGCCAGTAGCCAAGTACTAGGCGCTTGGTCTAGCTGGAGACCCGGGGAGCTGTTTTTT.

This clone was seen only a few times. A read error may explain this, as a much larger clone is one base away. The gene calls are TRBV3-1 and TRBJ2-5; tentatively, D is TRBD2 (6 bases). There are 13 residues in the CDR3. In germline, CDR1 is LGHDT, CDR2 YNNKEL (reference sequence). Trimming removed 2 bases at V and 6 bases at J, with 10 bases between. The CDR3 DNA follows: TGTGCCAGCAGCCAACGGGAGTTCAAGACCCAGTACTTC. Its translation: CASSQREFKTQYF.

The chain uses TRBV11-2 and TRBJ2-7; 13 nucleotides agree with TRBD2. The CDR3 is 13 amino acids. Germline trimming cut 5 bases from V and 12 bases from J; bases unmatched to any gene: 7. In germline, CDR1 is SGHAT, CDR2 FQNNGV. CDR3 DNA: TGTGCCAGCAGCGCAGGACTAGCGGGAGATCCGTACTTC. Amino acid sequence: CASSAGLAGDPYF.

This clone was seen many times. A read error may account for a junction end that differs from germline. The genes are TRBV20-1 and TRBJ2-1; TRBD2 matches at 9 bases. Per the germline V gene, CDR1 is DFQATT and CDR2 is SNEGSKA (reference sequence). The CDR3 has 14 amino acids. CDR3 residues: CSARGLAGLNEQFF. DNA for the CDR3: TGCAGTGCCAGAGGCCTAGCGGGACTCAATGAGCAGTTCTTC.

Ten or more counts support this clone. The genes are TRBV20-1 and TRBJ2-7, with TRBD2 identical over 13 bases. Germline assignment: CDR1 DFQATT and CDR2 SNEGSKA (reference sequence). The length of the CDR3 is 14 residues. The ends lost 5 bases at V and 8 bases at J; junction bases unmatched: 9. CDR3 coding DNA: TGCAGTGCTTCGACCTCGGGACTAGCGGGAAAGCAGTACTTC. This codes for CSASTSGLAGKQYF.

This clone has at least ten counts. A much larger clone lies one base from this, so it may be a read error. This rearrangement joins TRBV20-1 to TRBJ2-1; 12 nucleotides line up with TRBD2. This CDR3 comprises 15 residues. Germline V gene data show CDR1 as DFQATT and CDR2 as SNEGSKA (reference sequence). The CDR3 sequence is CSASKTSGSTNKQFF. CDR3 bases: TGCAGTGCTAGCAAGACTAGCGGGAGTACCAATAAGCAGTTCTTC.

Ten or more counts support this clone. The chain employs TRBV10-3 and TRBJ2-7; 8 nucleotides line up with TRBD1. Germline trimming cut 6 bases from V and 6 bases from J; bases unmatched to any gene: 10. The CDR3 covers 14 residues. Germline V lookup: CDR1 ENHRY, CDR2 SYGVKD. The CDR3 nucleotides are TGTGCCATCAGGACAGGGGCCAGGACAGGCGAGCAGTACTTC. It translates to CAIRTGARTGEQYF.

The chain links TRBV28 to TRBJ2-3; D may be TRBD2 (6 bases). Germline-derived CDR1 and CDR2 are MDHEN and SYDVKM. There are 19 residues in the CDR3. V lost 6 bases to trimming and J lost 4 bases, with 29 bases between them. The CDR3 region is CASRAASRGVAEWADTQYF. Here the CDR3 DNA reads TGTGCCAGCAGAGCAGCCTCCCGCGGGGTAGCGGAATGGGCAGATACGCAGTATTTT.

The chain has TRBV28 and TRBJ1-6, with D maybe TRBD1 (6 bases). Germline CDR1 reads MDHEN; CDR2 reads SYDVKM. There are 16 residues in the CDR3. Trimming removed 2 bases from V and 6 bases from J, with 14 bases in between. The CDR3 protein is CASSLGGQGLNSPLHF. The CDR3 DNA reads as TGTGCCAGCAGTTTAGGGGGGCAGGGGCTTAATTCACCCCTCCACTTT.

This clone was seen ten or more times. V and J are TRBV20-1 and TRBJ2-5; D possibly uses TRBD1 or TRBD2 (6 bases each). The V gene lost 0 bases and the J gene lost 5 bases, with 13 bases spanning the gap. Germline-derived CDR1 and CDR2 are DFQATT and SNEGSKA (reference sequence). CDR3 length: 14 amino acids. The DNA for the CDR3 is TGCAGTGCTAGAGATGTGGGGGGCTGGGAGACCCAGTACTTC. As protein: CSARDVGGWETQYF.

Many counts were recorded for this clone. This chain connects TRBV11-2 to TRBJ2-5; D ambiguous. The CDR3 has 14 amino acids. The V gene's germline CDR1 is SGHAT and CDR2 FQNNGV. The V and J ends lost 2 bases and 8 bases respectively, with 15 bases between them. The CDR3 bases are TGTGCCAGCAGCTTAAGACTCCTTCTATCAACCCAGTACTTC. Amino acid sequence: CASSLRLLLSTQYF.

With respect to this clone: At one of its ends the junction is not consistent with the germline gene, which may arise from a read error. The chain employs TRBV7-3 and TRBJ1-1; 7 positions agree with TRBD1. The CDR3 contains 12 residues. From germline, CDR1 is SGHTA and CDR2 FQGTGA. In DNA form, the CDR3 reads TGTGCCAGCAGCACAGGGGACACTGAAGCCTTCTTT. Translation: CASSTGDTEAFF.